Listed below are T cell receptor beta chains from one sample, sequenced in a study of neurological immune-mediated disorders. TCRdb called the 5' RACE reads again in MiXCR, with one record for every CDR3 protein. The sample contains tens of thousands of distinct CDR3 sequences, 3% to 3.5% of which appear only once. The sample was PBMCs. These receptor sequences come from a woman aged 55-69 years with multiple sclerosis. CDR3s include the opening cysteine and the closing phenylalanine or tryptophan. Fields, in order: clone size, D gene, V gene, J gene, CDR3 protein, CDR3 DNA. A D gene is named only where the DNA matches it firmly. Only part of the rows carry a size: once, few, many, or a class if the clone is expanded.

>many|.|TRBV6-5|TRBJ2-2
CASSYFGRGRNTGELFF
TGTGCCAGCAGTTATTTCGGGCGGGGGCGGAACACCGGGGAGCTGTTTTTT
>many|TRBD2|TRBV7-2|TRBJ2-2
CASSPWGGLDTGELFF
TGTGCCAGCAGCCCCTGGGGAGGGCTGGACACCGGGGAGCTGTTTTTT
>many|TRBD2|TRBV6-2/TRBV6-3|TRBJ2-1
CASSDPPPGLRDNEQFF
TGTGCCAGCAGTGACCCACCTCCGGGACTAAGGGACAATGAGCAGTTCTTC
>many|.|TRBV19|TRBJ2-5
CASSMGEGTQYF
TGTGCCAGTAGTATGGGTGAGGGGACCCAGTACTTC
>many|TRBD1|TRBV5-1|TRBJ2-4
CASSSGQTEGKNIQYF
TGCGCCAGCAGCTCGGGACAGACAGAGGGCAAAAACATTCAGTACTTC
>many|TRBD1|TRBV20-1|TRBJ2-1
CSAHKDRADEQFF
TGCAGTGCCCACAAGGACAGGGCGGATGAGCAGTTCTTC
>many|.|TRBV27|TRBJ2-3
CASSSQALSTDTQYF
TGTGCCAGCAGTTCACAGGCCCTTAGCACAGATACGCAGTATTTT
>many|TRBD1|TRBV29-1|TRBJ2-7
CSVEGPQGTGEQYF
TGCAGCGTTGAGGGTCCACAGGGGACCGGCGAGCAGTACTTC
>many|.|TRBV29-1|TRBJ2-5
CSVVVETQYF
TGCAGCGTTGTAGTAGAGACCCAGTACTTC
>few|TRBD2|TRBV6-5|TRBJ2-1
CASSYPGLAGVYEQFF
TGTGCCAGCAGTTACCCGGGACTAGCGGGGGTCTATGAGCAGTTCTTC
>few|TRBD1|TRBV27|TRBJ2-5
CASSAGTGSETQYF
TGTGCCAGCAGTGCCGGGACAGGGTCTGAGACCCAGTACTTC
>many|TRBD1|TRBV20-1|TRBJ1-1
CSARATGTGDTEAFF
TGCAGTGCTAGAGCGACAGGGACGGGGGACACTGAAGCTTTCTTT
>many|TRBD1|TRBV7-9|TRBJ2-7
CASSATIRQGSHEQYF
TGTGCCAGCAGCGCTACGATCCGACAGGGTAGCCACGAGCAGTACTTC
>many|TRBD2|TRBV20-1|TRBJ2-3
CSARGGSGGTHTDTQYF
TGCAGTGCTAGAGGGGGTAGCGGGGGGACGCACACAGATACGCAGTATTTT
>many|.|TRBV20-1|TRBJ1-6
CSARGGQGNSPLHF
TGCAGTGCTAGAGGGGGGCAGGGGAACTCACCCCTCCACTTT
>many|TRBD2|TRBV7-2|TRBJ2-5
CASSGQKLAGRETQYF
TGTGCCAGCAGCGGACAAAAACTAGCGGGGAGGGAGACCCAGTACTTC
>many|TRBD1|TRBV4-1|TRBJ1-2
CASSQDREQGRRSNYGYTF
TGCGCCAGCAGCCAAGATCGGGAACAGGGGCGCCGATCTAACTATGGCTACACCTTC
>many|.|TRBV12-3/TRBV12-4|TRBJ1-2
CASSPNTGYGYTF
TGTGCCAGCAGCCCTAATACAGGGTATGGCTACACCTTC
>many|TRBD1|TRBV5-6|TRBJ1-6
CASSFPGQGSPLHF
TGTGCCAGCAGCTTTCCGGGACAGGGTTCACCCCTCCACTTT
>many|.|TRBV20-1|TRBJ1-1
CSAPGGASSFEAFF
TGCAGTGCGCCGGGGGGGGCTAGTTCCTTTGAAGCTTTCTTT
>once|TRBD2|TRBV18|TRBJ2-5
CASSSGLDETQYF
TGTGCCAGCTCATCGGGACTAGATGAGACCCAGTACTTC
>many|TRBD2|TRBV12-3/TRBV12-4|TRBJ2-6
CASSFLAGVSSGANVLTF
TGTGCCAGCAGTTTTCTCGCGGGGGTGTCCTCTGGGGCCAACGTCCTGACTTTC
>many|.|TRBV20-1|TRBJ2-3
CSQRYQTPDADTQYF
TGCAGCCAACGCTACCAGACCCCGGATGCAGATACGCAGTATTTT
>few|.|TRBV11-2|TRBJ2-7
CASSLERVVKAQYF
TGTGCCAGCAGCTTGGAAAGGGTAGTCAAAGCGCAGTACTTC
>many|TRBD1|TRBV29-1|TRBJ2-7
CSASTGGSTYEQYF
TGCAGCGCCTCAACAGGGGGTTCGACCTACGAGCAGTACTTC
>many|TRBD1|TRBV5-1|TRBJ1-6
CASRDQGGNSPLHF
TGCGCCAGCAGGGACCAGGGGGGTAATTCACCCCTCCACTTT
>many|TRBD1|TRBV5-1|TRBJ1-6
CASTEIGTGANNSPLHF
TGCGCCAGCACCGAGATCGGGACAGGGGCTAATAATTCACCCCTCCACTTT
>many|TRBD1|TRBV12-3/TRBV12-4|TRBJ2-1
CASSFGDRVYRRHNEQFF
TGTGCCAGCAGTTTTGGGGACAGGGTATACAGGCGGCACAATGAGCAGTTCTTC
>few|.|TRBV7-9|TRBJ2-7
CASSDPGLTYEQYF
TGTGCCAGCAGCGACCCGGGACTTACATACGAGCAGTACTTC
>many|.|TRBV5-1|TRBJ1-1
CASSLGANTEAFF
TGCGCCAGCAGCTTGGGTGCCAACACTGAAGCTTTCTTT
>few|TRBD1|TRBV18|TRBJ1-1
CASSPGSGGFEAFF
TGTGCCAGCTCACCAGGTTCAGGGGGCTTTGAAGCTTTCTTT
>many|TRBD1|TRBV27|TRBJ1-2
CASRQGQGARGYTF
TGTGCCAGCAGGCAGGGACAGGGGGCGCGAGGCTACACCTTC
>many|.|TRBV10-3|TRBJ1-1
CAISVGEETEAFF
TGTGCCATCAGTGTCGGGGAGGAGACTGAAGCTTTCTTT
>many|TRBD2|TRBV7-6|TRBJ2-3
CASSLGAGWGTDTQYF
TGTGCCAGCAGCTTAGGAGCGGGGTGGGGCACAGATACGCAGTATTTT
>many|TRBD2|TRBV14|TRBJ2-7
CASSQELAVTYEQYF
TGTGCCAGCAGCCAGGAGCTAGCGGTTACCTACGAGCAGTACTTC
>many|.|TRBV6-1|TRBJ1-1
CASSDPGRLHTEAFF
TGTGCCAGCAGTGACCCGGGACGCCTTCACACTGAAGCTTTCTTT
>many|.|TRBV5-1|TRBJ2-7
CASSLLGFPLSYEQYF
TGCGCCAGCAGCCTCCTCGGCTTCCCCCTCTCCTACGAGCAGTACTTC
>many|TRBD2|TRBV15|TRBJ2-5
CATSTTSGGALGETQYF
TGTGCCACCAGCACCACTAGCGGGGGGGCCTTAGGGGAGACCCAGTACTTC
>many|.|TRBV6-5|TRBJ2-3
CASSYLDSLGNTDTQYF
TGTGCCAGCAGTTACCTGGACAGTTTAGGCAACACAGATACGCAGTATTTT
>many|TRBD2|TRBV20-1|TRBJ2-1
CSASRGGGANYNEQFF
TGCAGTGCCTCCCGCGGGGGGGGGGCCAACTACAATGAGCAGTTCTTC
>.|.|TRBV7-6|TRBJ1-1
CASSTPGAANTEAFF
TGTGCCAGCAGCACCCCAGGGGCGGCGAACACTGAAGCTTTCTTT
>many|.|TRBV5-5|TRBJ2-7
CASSLDRVPDEQYF
TGTGCCAGCAGCTTGGACAGGGTGCCCGACGAGCAGTACTTC
>many|.|TRBV4-1|TRBJ1-2
CASSQERLYGYTF
TGCGCCAGCAGCCAAGAAAGGCTCTATGGCTACACCTTC
>many|.|TRBV5-1|TRBJ1-4
CASSLGQRLTLATNEKLFF
TGCGCCAGCAGCTTGGGTCAGCGACTCACCTTAGCAACTAATGAAAAACTGTTTTTT
>many|.|TRBV20-1|TRBJ1-5
CSARPRGGGDQPQHF
TGCAGTGCTAGGCCCAGGGGCGGAGGAGATCAGCCCCAGCATTTT
>many|.|TRBV5-1|TRBJ2-7
CASSLGTPYEQYF
TGCGCCAGCAGCTTGGGGACACCCTACGAGCAGTACTTC
>many|.|TRBV4-1|TRBJ1-2
CASSQAPGPRIYGYTF
TGCGCCAGCAGCCAGGCACCGGGACCGAGAATCTATGGCTACACCTTC
>many|.|TRBV30|TRBJ1-5
CAWNPGKLNQPQHF
TGTGCCTGGAATCCGGGAAAGCTCAATCAGCCCCAGCATTTT
>many|.|TRBV5-1|TRBJ2-5
CASSRGGPQETQYF
TGCGCCAGCAGCAGAGGCGGCCCACAAGAGACCCAGTACTTC
>many|.|TRBV6-1|TRBJ2-2
CASSADQNTGELFF
TGTGCCAGCAGTGCCGACCAGAACACCGGGGAGCTGTTTTTT
>many|.|TRBV10-3|TRBJ2-7
CAISELGILSEQYF
TGTGCCATCAGTGAGTTGGGAATTCTGTCCGAGCAGTACTTC
>many|TRBD2|TRBV5-6|TRBJ2-2
CASSAPGLANTGELFF
TGTGCCAGCAGCGCACCGGGACTAGCCAACACCGGGGAGCTGTTTTTT
>many|.|TRBV20-1|TRBJ2-3
CSARDPSSGPSEAQYF
TGCAGTGCTAGGGACCCCAGTAGCGGTCCTTCCGAAGCGCAGTATTTT
>many|.|TRBV7-2|TRBJ1-3
CASSPTAGNTIYF
TGTGCCAGCAGCCCGACAGCTGGAAACACCATATATTTT
>few|TRBD1|TRBV5-1|TRBJ1-1
CASSVDRGLAGAEAFF
TGCGCCAGCAGTGTGGACAGGGGGCTTGCGGGCGCTGAAGCTTTCTTT
>many|.|TRBV6-6|TRBJ2-2
CASSLGRGNTGELFF
TGTGCCAGCAGTTTGGGGCGGGGGAACACCGGGGAGCTGTTTTTT
>.|.|TRBV2|TRBJ1-5
CASSAEQGSRQPQHF
TGTGCCAGCAGCGCGGAACAGGGCTCGCGGCAGCCCCAGCATTTT
>medium-sized|.|TRBV10-3|TRBJ2-3
CAISVLGGAATDTQYF
TGTGCCATCTCAGTATTGGGCGGGGCTGCCACAGATACGCAGTATTTT
>many|TRBD1|TRBV3-1|TRBJ1-2
CASSSRDRGRANYGYTF
TGTGCCAGCAGCTCCCGGGACAGGGGTCGGGCCAACTATGGCTACACCTTC